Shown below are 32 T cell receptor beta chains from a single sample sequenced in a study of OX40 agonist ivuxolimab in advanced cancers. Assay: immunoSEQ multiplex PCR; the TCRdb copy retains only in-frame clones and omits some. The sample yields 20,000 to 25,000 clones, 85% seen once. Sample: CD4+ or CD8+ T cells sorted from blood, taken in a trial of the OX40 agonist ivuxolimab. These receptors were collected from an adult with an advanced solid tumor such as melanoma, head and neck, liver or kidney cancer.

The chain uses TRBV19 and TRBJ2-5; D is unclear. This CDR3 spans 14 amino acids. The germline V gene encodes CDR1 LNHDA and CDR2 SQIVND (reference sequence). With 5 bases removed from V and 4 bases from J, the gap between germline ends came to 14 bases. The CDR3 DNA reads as TGTGCCAGTAGTTTGGGTCTTGTGGGAGAGACCCAGTACTTC. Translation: CASSLGLVGETQYF.

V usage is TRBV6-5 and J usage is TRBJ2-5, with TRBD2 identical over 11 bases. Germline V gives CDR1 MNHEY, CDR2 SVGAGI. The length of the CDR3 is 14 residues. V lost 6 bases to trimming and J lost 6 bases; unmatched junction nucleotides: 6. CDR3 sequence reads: CASSLAGGRQTQYF. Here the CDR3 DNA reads TGTGCCAGCAGCTTAGCGGGGGGGCGACAGACCCAGTACTTC.

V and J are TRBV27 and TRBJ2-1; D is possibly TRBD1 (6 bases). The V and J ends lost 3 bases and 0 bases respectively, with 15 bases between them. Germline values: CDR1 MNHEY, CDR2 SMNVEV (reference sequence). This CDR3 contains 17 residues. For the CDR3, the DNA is TGTGCCAGCAGTTTTGGGACAAGGGGAAGCTCCTACAATGAGCAGTTCTTC. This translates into CASSFGTRGSSYNEQFF.

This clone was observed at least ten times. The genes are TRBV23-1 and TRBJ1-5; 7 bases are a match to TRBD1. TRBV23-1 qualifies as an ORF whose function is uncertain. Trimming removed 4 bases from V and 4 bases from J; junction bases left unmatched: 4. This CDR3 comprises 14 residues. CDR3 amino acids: CASSPRQGNQPQHF. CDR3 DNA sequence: TGCGCCAGCAGTCCTCGACAGGGAAATCAGCCCCAGCATTTT.

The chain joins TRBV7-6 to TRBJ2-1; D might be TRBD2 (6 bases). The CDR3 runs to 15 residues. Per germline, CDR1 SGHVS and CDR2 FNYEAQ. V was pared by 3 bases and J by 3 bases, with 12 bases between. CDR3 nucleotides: TGTGCCAGCAGCTTGGGGGGAGAAGTCTACAATGAGCAGTTCTTC. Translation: CASSLGGEVYNEQFF.

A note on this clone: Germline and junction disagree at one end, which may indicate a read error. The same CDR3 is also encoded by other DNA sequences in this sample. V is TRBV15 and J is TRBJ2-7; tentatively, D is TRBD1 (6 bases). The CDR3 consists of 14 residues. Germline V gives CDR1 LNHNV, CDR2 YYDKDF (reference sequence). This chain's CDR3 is CATSPRGNSYEQYF. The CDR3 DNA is TGTGCCACCAGTCCCAGGGGAAATTCCTACGAGCAGTACTTT.

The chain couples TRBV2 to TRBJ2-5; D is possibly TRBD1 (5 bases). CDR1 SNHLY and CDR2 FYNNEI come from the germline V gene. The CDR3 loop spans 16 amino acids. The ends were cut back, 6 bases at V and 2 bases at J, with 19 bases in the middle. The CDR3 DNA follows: TGTGCCAGCAGGCCCCTCCTTGGACAAGATCAAGAGACCCAGTACTTC. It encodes CASRPLLGQDQETQYF.

CDR3 nucleotides: TGTGCCAGCAGTTCCACGCTGGGGGGAAACACCATATATTTT. Residues: CASSSTLGGNTIYF. The rearrangement links TRBV28 to TRBJ1-3, with no clear D. CDR1 is MDHEN, CDR2 SYDVKM, per germline. With 4 bases removed from V and 4 bases from J, the gap between germline ends came to 11 bases. CDR3 length equals 14 residues.

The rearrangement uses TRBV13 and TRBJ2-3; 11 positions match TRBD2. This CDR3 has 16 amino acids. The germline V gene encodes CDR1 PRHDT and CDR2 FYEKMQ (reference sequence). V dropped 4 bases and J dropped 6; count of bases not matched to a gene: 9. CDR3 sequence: CASSSNSGGDLDTQYF. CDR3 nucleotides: TGTGCCAGCAGCTCGAATAGCGGGGGGGATTTGGATACGCAGTATTTT.

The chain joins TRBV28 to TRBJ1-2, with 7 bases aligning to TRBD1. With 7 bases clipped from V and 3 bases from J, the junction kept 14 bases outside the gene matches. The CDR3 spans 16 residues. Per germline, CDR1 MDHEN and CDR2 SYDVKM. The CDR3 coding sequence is TGTGCCAGCACTTGGACAGGAAACATCTCGCACTATGGCTACACCTTC. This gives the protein CASTWTGNISHYGYTF.

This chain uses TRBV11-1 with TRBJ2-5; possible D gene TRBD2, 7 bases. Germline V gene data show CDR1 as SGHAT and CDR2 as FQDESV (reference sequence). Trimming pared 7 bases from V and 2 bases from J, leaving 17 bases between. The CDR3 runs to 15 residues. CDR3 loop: CASNFVGGAQETQYF. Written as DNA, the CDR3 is TGTGCCAGCAACTTTGTAGGGGGGGCACAAGAGACCCAGTACTTC.

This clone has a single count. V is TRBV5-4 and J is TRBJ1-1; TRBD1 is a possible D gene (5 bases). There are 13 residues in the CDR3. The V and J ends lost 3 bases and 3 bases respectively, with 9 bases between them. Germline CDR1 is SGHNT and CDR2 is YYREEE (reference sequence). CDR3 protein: CASSSRGYTEAFF. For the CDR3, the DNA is TGTGCCAGCAGCTCCCGGGGGTACACTGAAGCTTTCTTT.

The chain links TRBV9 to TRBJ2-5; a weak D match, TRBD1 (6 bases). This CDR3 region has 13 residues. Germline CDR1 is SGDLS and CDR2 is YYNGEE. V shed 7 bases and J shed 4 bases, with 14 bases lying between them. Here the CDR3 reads CASGSTGGETQYF. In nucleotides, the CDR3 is TGTGCCAGCGGCTCGACAGGAGGAGAGACCCAGTACTTC. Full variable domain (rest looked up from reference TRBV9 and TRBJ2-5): DSGVTQTPKHLITATGQRVTLRCSPRSGDLSVYWYQQSLDQGLQFLIQYYNGEERAKGNILERFSAQQFPDLHSELNLSSLELGDSALYFCASGSTGGETQYFGPGTRLLVL.

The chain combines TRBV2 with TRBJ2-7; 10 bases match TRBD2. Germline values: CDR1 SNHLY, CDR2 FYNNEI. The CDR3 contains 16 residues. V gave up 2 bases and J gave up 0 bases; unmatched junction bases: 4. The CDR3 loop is CASSESSGGSSYEQYF. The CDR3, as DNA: TGTGCCAGCAGTGAATCTAGCGGGGGTAGCTCCTACGAGCAGTACTTC.

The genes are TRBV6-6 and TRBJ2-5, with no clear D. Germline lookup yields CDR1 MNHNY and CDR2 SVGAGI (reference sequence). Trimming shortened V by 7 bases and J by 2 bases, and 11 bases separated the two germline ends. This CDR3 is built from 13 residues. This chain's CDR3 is CASTLTFQETQYF. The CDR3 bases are TGTGCCAGCACCCTCACCTTTCAAGAGACCCAGTACTTC.

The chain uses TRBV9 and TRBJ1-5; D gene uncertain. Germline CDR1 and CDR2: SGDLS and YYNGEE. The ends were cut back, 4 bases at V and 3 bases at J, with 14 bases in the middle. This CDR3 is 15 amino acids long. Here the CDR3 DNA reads TGTGCCAGCAGCACCCGCCCGGGCCCCAATCAGCCCCAGCATTTT. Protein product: CASSTRPGPNQPQHF.

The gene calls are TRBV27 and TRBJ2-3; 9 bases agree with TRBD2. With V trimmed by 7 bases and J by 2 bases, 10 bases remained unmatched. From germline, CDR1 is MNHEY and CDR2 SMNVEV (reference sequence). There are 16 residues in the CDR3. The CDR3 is CASTRASGDSTDTQYF. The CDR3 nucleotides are TGTGCCAGCACCCGGGCTAGCGGGGATTCCACAGATACGCAGTATTTT.

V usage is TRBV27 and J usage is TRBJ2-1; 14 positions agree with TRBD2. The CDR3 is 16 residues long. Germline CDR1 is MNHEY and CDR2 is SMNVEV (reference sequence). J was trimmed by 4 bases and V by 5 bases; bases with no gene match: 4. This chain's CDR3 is CASSPGTSGGYNEQFF. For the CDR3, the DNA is TGTGCCAGCAGTCCCGGGACTAGCGGGGGATACAATGAGCAGTTCTTC.

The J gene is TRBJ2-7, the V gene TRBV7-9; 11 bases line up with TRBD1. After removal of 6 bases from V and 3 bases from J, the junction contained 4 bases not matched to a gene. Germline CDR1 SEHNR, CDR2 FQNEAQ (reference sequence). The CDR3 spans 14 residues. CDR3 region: CASRTGTGGYEQYF. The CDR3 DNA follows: TGTGCCAGCAGAACCGGGACAGGGGGCTACGAGCAGTACTTC.

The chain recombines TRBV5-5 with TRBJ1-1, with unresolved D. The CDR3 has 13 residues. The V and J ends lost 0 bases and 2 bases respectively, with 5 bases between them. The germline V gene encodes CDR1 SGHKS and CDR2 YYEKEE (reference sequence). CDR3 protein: CASSLGDNTEAFF. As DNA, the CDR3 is TGTGCCAGCAGCTTGGGGGATAACACTGAAGCTTTCTTT.

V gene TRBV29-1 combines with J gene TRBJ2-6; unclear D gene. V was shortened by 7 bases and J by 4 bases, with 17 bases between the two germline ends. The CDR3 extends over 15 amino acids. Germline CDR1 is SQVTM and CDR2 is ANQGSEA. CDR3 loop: CSAETWVPGANVLTF. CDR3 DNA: TGCAGCGCGGAGACCTGGGTCCCCGGGGCCAACGTCCTGACTTTC.

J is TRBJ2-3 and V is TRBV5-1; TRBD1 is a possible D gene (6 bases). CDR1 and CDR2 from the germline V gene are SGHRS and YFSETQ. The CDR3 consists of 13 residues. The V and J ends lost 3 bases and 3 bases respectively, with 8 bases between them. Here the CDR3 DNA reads TGCGCCAGCAGCTCCACAGGGACAGATACGCAGTATTTT. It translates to CASSSTGTDTQYF.

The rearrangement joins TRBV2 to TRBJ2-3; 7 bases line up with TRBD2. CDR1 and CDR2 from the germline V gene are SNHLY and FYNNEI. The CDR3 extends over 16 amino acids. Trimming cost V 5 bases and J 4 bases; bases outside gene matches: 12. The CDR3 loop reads CASSPWGSGLADTQYF. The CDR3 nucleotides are TGTGCCAGCAGTCCGTGGGGTAGCGGGTTGGCAGATACGCAGTATTTT.

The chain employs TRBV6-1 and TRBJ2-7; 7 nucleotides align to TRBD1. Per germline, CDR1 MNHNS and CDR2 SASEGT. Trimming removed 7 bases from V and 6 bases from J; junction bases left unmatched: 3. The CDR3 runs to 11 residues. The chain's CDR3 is CASMTGPEQYF. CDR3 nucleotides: TGTGCCAGCATGACAGGGCCCGAGCAGTACTTC.

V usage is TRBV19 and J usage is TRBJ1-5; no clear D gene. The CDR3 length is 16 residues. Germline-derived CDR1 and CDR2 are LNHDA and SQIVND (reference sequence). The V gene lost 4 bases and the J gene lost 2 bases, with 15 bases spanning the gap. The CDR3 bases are TGTGCCAGTAGTACAAGACCGCCTCGGGGCAATCAGCCCCAGCATTTT. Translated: CASSTRPPRGNQPQHF.

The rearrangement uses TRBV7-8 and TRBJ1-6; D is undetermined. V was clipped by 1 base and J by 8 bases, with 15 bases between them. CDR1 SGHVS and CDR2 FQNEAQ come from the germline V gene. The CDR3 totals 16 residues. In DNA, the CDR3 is TGTGCCAGCAGCTTAGAAATGGGCAGCCTCTATTCACCCCTCCACTTT. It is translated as CASSLEMGSLYSPLHF. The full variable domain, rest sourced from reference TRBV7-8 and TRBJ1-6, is GAGVSQSPRYKVAKRGQDVALRCDPISGHVSLFWYQQALGQGPEFLTYFQNEAQLDKSGLPSDRFFAERPEGSVSTLKIQRTQQEDSAVYLCASSLEMGSLYSPLHFGNGTRLTVT.

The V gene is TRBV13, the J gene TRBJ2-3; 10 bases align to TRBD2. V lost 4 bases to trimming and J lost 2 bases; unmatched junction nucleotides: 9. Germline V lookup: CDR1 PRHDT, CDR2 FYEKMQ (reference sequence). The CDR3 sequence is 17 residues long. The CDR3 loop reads CASSWTTGLAITDTQYF. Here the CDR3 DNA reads TGTGCCAGCAGCTGGACGACGGGACTAGCGATCACAGATACGCAGTATTTT.

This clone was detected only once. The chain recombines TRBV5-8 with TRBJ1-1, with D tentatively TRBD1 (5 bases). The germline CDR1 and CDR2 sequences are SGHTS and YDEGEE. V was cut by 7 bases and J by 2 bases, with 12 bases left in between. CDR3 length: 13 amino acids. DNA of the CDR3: TGTGCCAGCTCCATTCGGGGCAACACTGAAGCTTTCTTT. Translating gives CASSIRGNTEAFF. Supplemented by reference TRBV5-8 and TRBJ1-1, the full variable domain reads EAGVTQSPTHLIKTRGQQATLRCSPISGHTSVYWYQQALGLGLQFLLWYDEGEERNRGNFPPRFSGRQFPNYSSELNVNALELEDSALYLCASSIRGNTEAFFGQGTRLTVV.

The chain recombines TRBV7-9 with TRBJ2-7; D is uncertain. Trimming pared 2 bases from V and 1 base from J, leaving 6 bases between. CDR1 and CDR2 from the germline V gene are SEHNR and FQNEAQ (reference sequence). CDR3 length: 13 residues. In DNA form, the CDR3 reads TGTGCCAGCAGCTTACCGAGTTCCTACGAGCAGTACTTC. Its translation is CASSLPSSYEQYF.

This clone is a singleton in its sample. CDR3 DNA sequence: TGTGCCAGCAGCCCCAGGACAGGGAAAGGGGATAATGAGCAGTTCTTC. It translates to CASSPRTGKGDNEQFF. V gene TRBV7-9 combines with J gene TRBJ2-1; 8 bases fit TRBD1. The length of the CDR3 is 16 residues. Germline V gene lookup returns CDR1 SEHNR and CDR2 FQNEAQ (reference sequence). V was clipped by 5 bases and J by 7 bases; unmatched bases: 13.

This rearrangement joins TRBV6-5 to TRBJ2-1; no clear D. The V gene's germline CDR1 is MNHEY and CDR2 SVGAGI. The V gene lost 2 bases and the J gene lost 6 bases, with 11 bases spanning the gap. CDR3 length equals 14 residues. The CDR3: CASSYQNPPNEQFF. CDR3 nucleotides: TGTGCCAGCAGTTACCAGAACCCCCCCAATGAGCAGTTCTTC.

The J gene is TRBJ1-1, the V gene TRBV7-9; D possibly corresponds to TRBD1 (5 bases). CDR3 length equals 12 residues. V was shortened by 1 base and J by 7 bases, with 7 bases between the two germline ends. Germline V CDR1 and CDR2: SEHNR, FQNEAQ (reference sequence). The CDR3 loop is CASSLGGDEAFF. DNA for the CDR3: TGTGCCAGCAGCTTAGGAGGGGATGAAGCTTTCTTT.